This TCR beta chain is from a study of neurological immune-mediated disorders. Study-wide findings and caveats: Sharing of CDR3 amino acid sequences among expanded clones across subjects was absent, suggesting private repertoires in all groups. Patients with HTLV-1-associated myelopathy had the highest level of TCR clonal expansion, whereas patients with multiple sclerosis had the lowest level, falling beneath the level found in healthy controls.

Ten or more counts support this clonotype. Its antigen remains unknown. It was by 5'RACE with 10-nucleotide random UMIs that the cDNA was made. MiXCR, applied by TCRdb to the 5' RACE reads, yields one record per CDR3 protein. The repertoire holds some 37,000 distinct CDR3 sequences, with roughly 4.8% as singletons. The V end was cut by 1 base, the J end by 0 bases, with 7 bases between. Looked up from germline, CDR1 is SGHRS and CDR2 is YFSETQ. This CDR3 has 15 residues. This sequence joins TRBV5-1 and TRBJ1-4; D is unclear. The sequenced material came from CD4+ T cells from blood. This clonotype was obtained from a man aged 18 to 29 in good health. The CDR3 protein is CASSLNPATNEKLFF. As DNA, the CDR3 is TGCGCCAGCAGCTTGAACCCAGCAACTAATGAAAAACTGTTTTTT.